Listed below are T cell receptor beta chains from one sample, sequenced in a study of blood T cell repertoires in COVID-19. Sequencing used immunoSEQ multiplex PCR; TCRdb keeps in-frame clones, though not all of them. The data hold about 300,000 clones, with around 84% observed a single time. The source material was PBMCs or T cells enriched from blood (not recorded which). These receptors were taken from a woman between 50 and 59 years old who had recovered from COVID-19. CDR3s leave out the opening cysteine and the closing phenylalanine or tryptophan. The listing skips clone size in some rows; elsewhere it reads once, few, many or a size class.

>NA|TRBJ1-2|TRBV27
ASRRGQGAYGYT
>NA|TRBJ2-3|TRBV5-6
ASSPSGGAGHGTDTQY
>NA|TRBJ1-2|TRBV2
ASRLTYLGGMSYT
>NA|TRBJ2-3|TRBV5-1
ASSLGSTAGGSDTQY
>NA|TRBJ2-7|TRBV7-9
ASGRSSYEQY
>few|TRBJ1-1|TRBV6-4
ASRDPHHRGGTEAF
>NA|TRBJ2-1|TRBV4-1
ASSQGASSYNEQF
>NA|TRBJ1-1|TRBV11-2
ASSLEPTGRTEAF
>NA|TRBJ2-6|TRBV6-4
ASSDRFLGGSGANVLT
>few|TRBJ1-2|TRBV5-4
ASSPDRGFGYT